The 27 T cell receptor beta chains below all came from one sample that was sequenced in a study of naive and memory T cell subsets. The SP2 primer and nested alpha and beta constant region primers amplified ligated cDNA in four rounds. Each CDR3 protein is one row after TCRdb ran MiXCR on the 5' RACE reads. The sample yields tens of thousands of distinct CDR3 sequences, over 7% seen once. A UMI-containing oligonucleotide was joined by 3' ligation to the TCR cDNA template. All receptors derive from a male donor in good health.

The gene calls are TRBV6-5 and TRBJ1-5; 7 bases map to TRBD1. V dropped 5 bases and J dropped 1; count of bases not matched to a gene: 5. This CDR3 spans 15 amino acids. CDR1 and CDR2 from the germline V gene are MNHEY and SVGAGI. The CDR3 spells CASSEQGQSNQPQHF. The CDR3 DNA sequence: TGTGCCAGCAGTGAACAGGGACAGAGCAATCAGCCCCAGCATTTT.

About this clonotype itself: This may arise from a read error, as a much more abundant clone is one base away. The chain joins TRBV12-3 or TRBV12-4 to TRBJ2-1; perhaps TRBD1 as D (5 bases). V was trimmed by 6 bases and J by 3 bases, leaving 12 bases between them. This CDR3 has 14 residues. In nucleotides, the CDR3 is TGTGCCAGCAGGTGGGTGGGGCACTACAATGAGCAGTTCTTC. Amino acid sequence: CASRWVGHYNEQFF.

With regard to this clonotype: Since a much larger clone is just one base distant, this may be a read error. This CDR3 reads CASSWGTGGDGYTF. CDR3 coding DNA: TGTGCCAGCAGTTGGGGGACAGGGGGCGATGGCTACACCTTC. The V call is TRBV27, the J call TRBJ1-2; 12 nucleotides agree with TRBD1. The CDR3 spans 14 residues. Per germline, CDR1 MNHEY and CDR2 SMNVEV (reference sequence). The trim removed 4 bases at V and 6 bases at J, leaving 3 bases unmatched.

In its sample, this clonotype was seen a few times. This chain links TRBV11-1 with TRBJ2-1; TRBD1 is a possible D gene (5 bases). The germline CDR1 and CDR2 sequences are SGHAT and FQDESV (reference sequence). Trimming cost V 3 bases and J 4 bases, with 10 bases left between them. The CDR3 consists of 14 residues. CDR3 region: CASSLRQPYNEQFF. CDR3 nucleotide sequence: TGTGCCAGCAGCTTGAGACAGCCATACAATGAGCAGTTCTTC.

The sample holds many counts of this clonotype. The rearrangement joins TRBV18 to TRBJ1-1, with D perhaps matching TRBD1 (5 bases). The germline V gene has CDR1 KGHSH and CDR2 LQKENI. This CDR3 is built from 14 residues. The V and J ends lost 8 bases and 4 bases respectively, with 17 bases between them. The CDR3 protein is CASPDEGRPTEAFF. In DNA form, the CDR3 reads TGTGCCAGCCCGGACGAGGGGCGACCCACTGAAGCTTTCTTT.

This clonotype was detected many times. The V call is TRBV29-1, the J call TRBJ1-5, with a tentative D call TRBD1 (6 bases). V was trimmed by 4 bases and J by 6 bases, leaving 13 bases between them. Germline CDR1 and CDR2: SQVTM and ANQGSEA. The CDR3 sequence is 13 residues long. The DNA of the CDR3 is TGCAGCGTTGCGCCAGGGGTGGGTCAGCCCCAGCATTTT. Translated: CSVAPGVGQPQHF. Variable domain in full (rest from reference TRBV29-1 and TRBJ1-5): SAVISQKPSRDICQRGTSLTIQCQVDSQVTMMFWYRQQPGQSLTLIATANQGSEATYESGFVIDKFPISRPNLTFSTLTVSNMSPEDSSIYLCSVAPGVGQPQHFGDGTRLSIL.

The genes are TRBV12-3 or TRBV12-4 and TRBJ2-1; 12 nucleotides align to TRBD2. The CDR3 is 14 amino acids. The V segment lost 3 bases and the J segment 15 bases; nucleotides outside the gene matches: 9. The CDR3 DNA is TGTGCCAGCAGTTTGACTAGCGGGAGTTTAAGGCTGTTCTTC. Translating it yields CASSLTSGSLRLFF.

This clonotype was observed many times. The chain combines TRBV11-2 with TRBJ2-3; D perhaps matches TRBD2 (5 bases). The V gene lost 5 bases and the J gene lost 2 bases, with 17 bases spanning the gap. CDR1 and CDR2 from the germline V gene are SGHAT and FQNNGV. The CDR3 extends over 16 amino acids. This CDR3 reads CASSRRSGSLTDTQYF. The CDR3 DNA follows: TGTGCCAGCAGCCGCCGGAGCGGATCGCTCACAGATACGCAGTATTTT.

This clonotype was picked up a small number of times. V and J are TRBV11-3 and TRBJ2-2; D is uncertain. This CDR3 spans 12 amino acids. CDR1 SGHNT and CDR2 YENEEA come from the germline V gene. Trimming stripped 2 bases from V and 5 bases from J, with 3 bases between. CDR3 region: CASSLRTGELFF. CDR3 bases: TGTGCCAGCAGCTTAAGAACCGGGGAGCTGTTTTTT.

In DNA, the CDR3 is TGCAGCGTAGTTGGCAGGTTGACAGATACGCAGTATTTT. Translating it yields CSVVGRLTDTQYF. The chain is built from TRBV29-1 and TRBJ2-3; D is undetermined. Trimming pared 6 bases from V and 3 bases from J, leaving 13 bases between. Germline-derived CDR1 and CDR2 are SQVTM and ANQGSEA. The CDR3 sequence is 13 residues long.

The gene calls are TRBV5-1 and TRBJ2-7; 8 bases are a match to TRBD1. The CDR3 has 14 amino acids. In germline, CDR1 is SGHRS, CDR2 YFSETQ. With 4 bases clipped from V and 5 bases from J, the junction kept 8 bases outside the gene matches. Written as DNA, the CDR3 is TGCGCCAGCAGCACCCAGGGGGCGGGCGACGAGCAGTACTTC. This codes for CASSTQGAGDEQYF.

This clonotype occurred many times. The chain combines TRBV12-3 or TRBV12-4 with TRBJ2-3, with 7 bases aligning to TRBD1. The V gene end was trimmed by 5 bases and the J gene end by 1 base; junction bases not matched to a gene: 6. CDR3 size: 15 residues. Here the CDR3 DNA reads TGTGCCAGCAGTCCTGGCGGACAGGGCACAGATACGCAGTATTTT. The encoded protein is CASSPGGQGTDTQYF.

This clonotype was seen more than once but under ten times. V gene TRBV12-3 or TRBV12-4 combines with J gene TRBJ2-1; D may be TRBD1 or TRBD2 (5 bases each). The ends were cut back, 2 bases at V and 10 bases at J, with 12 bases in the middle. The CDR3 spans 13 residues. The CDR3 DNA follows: TGTGCCAGCAGTTTAAACGACCGGGGCGAGCAGTTCTTC. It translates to CASSLNDRGEQFF.

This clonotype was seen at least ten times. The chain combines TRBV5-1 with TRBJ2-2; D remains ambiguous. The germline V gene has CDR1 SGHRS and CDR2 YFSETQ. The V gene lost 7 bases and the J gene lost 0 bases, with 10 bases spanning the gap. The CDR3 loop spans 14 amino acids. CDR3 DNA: TGCGCCAGCGGGTCAACCCCGAACACCGGGGAGCTGTTTTTT. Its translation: CASGSTPNTGELFF.

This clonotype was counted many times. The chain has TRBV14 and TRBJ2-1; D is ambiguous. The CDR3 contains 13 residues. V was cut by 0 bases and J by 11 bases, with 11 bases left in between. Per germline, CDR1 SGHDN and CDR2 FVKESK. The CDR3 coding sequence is TGTGCCAGCAGCCAAGATAGGAAGGATAAGCAGTTCTTC. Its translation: CASSQDRKDKQFF.

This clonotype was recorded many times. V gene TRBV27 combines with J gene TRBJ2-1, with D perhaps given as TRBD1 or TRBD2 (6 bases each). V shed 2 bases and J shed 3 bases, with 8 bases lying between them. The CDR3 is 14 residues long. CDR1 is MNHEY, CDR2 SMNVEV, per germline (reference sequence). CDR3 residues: CASSLGGHYNEQFF. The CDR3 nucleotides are TGTGCCAGCAGTTTAGGGGGGCACTACAATGAGCAGTTCTTC.

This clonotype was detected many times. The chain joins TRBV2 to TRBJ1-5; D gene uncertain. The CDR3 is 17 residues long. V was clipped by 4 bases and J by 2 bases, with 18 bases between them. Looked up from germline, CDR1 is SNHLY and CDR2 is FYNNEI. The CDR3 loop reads CASSGDRRAFGNQPQHF. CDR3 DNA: TGTGCCAGCAGTGGAGATCGGCGGGCTTTTGGCAATCAGCCCCAGCATTTT.

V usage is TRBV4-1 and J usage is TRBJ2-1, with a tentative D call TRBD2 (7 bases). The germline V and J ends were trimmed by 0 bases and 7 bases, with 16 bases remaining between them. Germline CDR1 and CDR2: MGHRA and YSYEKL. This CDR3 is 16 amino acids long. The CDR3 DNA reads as TGCGCCAGCAGCCAAGATCGGACTAGGGGGTGGAATGAGCAGTTCTTC. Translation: CASSQDRTRGWNEQFF.

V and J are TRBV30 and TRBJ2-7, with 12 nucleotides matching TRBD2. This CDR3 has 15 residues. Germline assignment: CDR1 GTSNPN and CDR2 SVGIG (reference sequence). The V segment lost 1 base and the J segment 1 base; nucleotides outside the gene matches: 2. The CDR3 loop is CAWSETSGGSYEQYF. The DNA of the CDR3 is TGTGCCTGGAGTGAGACTAGCGGGGGATCCTACGAGCAGTACTTC.

The CDR3 DNA is TGTGCCAGCACTCCCGAGGCCCGGCCCAGCTCCTACAATGAGCAGTTCTTC. The encoded protein is CASTPEARPSSYNEQFF. The chain is built from TRBV5-5 and TRBJ2-1, with D hard to call. The CDR3 contains 17 residues. Germline V CDR1 and CDR2: SGHKS, YYEKEE (reference sequence). The V gene lost 6 bases and the J gene lost 0 bases, with 19 bases spanning the gap.

CDR3 coding DNA: TGTGCCAGCAGCCAAGCCCCCTTAGCGGGAGGAATTGCAGATACGCAGTATTTT. Its translation: CASSQAPLAGGIADTQYF. This chain joins TRBV3-1 and TRBJ2-3; 10 bases are shared with TRBD2. The CDR3 totals 18 residues. CDR1 and CDR2 (germline): LGHDT, YNNKEL (reference sequence). V was clipped by 1 base and J by 4 bases; unmatched bases: 11.

As DNA, the CDR3 is TGCGCCAGCAGCCATGTGGCGGGGGGGCCAAATGAGCAGTTCTTC. This gives the protein CASSHVAGGPNEQFF. V gene TRBV4-1 combines with J gene TRBJ2-1; 9 bases are a match to TRBD2. The germline gives CDR1 MGHRA, CDR2 YSYEKL. The CDR3 sequence is 15 residues long. The V and J ends lost 3 bases and 7 bases, in that order; junction bases with no gene match: 7.

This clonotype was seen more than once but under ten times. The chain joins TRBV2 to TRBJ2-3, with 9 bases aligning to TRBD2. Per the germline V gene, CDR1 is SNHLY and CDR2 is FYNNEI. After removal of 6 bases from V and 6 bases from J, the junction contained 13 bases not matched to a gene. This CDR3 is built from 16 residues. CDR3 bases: TGTGCCAGCAGCGCATTAGCGGGAGCCCCACACGATACGCAGTATTTT. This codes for CASSALAGAPHDTQYF.

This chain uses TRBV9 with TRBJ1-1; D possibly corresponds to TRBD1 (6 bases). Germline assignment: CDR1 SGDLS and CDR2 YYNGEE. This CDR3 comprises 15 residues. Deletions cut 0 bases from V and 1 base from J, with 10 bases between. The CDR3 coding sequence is TGTGCCAGCAGCGTAGTCGGGGGCGGGAACACTGAAGCTTTCTTT. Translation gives CASSVVGGGNTEAFF.

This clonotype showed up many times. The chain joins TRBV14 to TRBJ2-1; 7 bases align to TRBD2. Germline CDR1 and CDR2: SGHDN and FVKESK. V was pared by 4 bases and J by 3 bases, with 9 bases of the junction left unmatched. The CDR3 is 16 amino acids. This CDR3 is CASSRRGEGIYNEQFF. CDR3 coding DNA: TGTGCCAGCAGCCGTCGGGGGGAGGGCATCTACAATGAGCAGTTCTTC.

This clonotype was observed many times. CDR3 DNA sequence: TGCAGTGCTAGAGACTTAGGGGGGGTGGTGAGTTCACCCCTCCACTTT. Translated: CSARDLGGVVSSPLHF. V is TRBV20-1 and J is TRBJ1-6; possibly TRBD1 for D (6 bases). Per the germline V gene, CDR1 is DFQATT and CDR2 is SNEGSKA (reference sequence). The CDR3 loop spans 16 amino acids. V was cut by 0 bases and J by 9 bases, with 18 bases left in between.

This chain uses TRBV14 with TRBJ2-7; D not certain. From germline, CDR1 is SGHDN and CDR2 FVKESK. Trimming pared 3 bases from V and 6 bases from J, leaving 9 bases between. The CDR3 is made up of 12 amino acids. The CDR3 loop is CASSHPYSEQYF. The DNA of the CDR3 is TGTGCCAGCAGCCATCCTTACTCCGAGCAGTACTTC. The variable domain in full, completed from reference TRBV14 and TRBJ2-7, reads EAGVTQFPSHSVIEKGQTVTLRCDPISGHDNLYWYRRVMGKEIKFLLHFVKESKQDESGMPNNRFLAERTGGTYSTLKVQPAELEDSGVYFCASSHPYSEQYFGPGTRLTVT.